This is a list of T cell receptor beta chains from one sample in a study of human T cells and chemical hapten exposure. TCRdb reanalysed the RACE reads using MiXCR and keeps one entry per CDR3 protein. The data hold some 43,000 distinct CDR3 sequences, with 4% observed a single time. Material: whole blood, obtained in connection with sensitization to the hapten diphenylcyclopropenone (DPC). The source of these receptors is a man in his fifties with alopecia areata. Some clones in this sample may be carry-over from other donors' samples. CDR3s include the opening cysteine and the closing phenylalanine or tryptophan. D genes are given only for firm matches. Clone size, where shown, is once, few, many, or a class for clones that have expanded.

j_call clone_size d_call v_call cdr3_nt cdr3_aa
TRBJ1-1 many NA TRBV3-1 TGTGCCAGCAGCCAATCCGAGGAGGAGAAAGCTTTCTTT CASSQSEEEKAFF
TRBJ1-2 many TRBD1 TRBV18 TGTGCCAGCTCACCGGACAGGGTCTATGGCTACACCTTC CASSPDRVYGYTF
TRBJ2-1 NA NA TRBV11-2 TGTGCCAGCAGCTTTCGAGGGGGGGAAAATGAGCAGTTCTTC CASSFRGGENEQFF
TRBJ1-3 few NA TRBV25-1 TGTGCCAGCAGAGACAACAGGGACGGCAACTTGGGAGGAAACACCATATATTTT CASRDNRDGNLGGNTIYF
TRBJ2-3 many TRBD2 TRBV7-9 TGTGCCAGCAGCTTAGCCTCTAGCGGGAGGGCAGATACGCAGTATTTT CASSLASSGRADTQYF
TRBJ2-3 many TRBD2 TRBV6-1 TGTGCCAGCAGTACAAAAGCGGGAGCCTGGGATACGCAGTATTTT CASSTKAGAWDTQYF
TRBJ2-3 many TRBD2 TRBV4-1 TGCGCCAGCAGCCAAGAGTCCCCTCTAGCGGGAGGATCGAATACGCAGTATTTT CASSQESPLAGGSNTQYF
TRBJ1-4 many TRBD1 TRBV29-1 TGCAGCGTTTTGGGGACAGGGTCCGGTGAAAAACTGTTTTTT CSVLGTGSGEKLFF
TRBJ2-3 many TRBD2 TRBV6-6 TGTGCCAGCAGTTACCCAAGGTCCGGGACTAGCGGGAGCACAGATACGCAGTATTTT CASSYPRSGTSGSTDTQYF
TRBJ2-1 medium-sized NA TRBV24-1 TGTGCCACCAGTGACTTGGGAGTAGAGCGGGAGCAGTTCTTC CATSDLGVEREQFF
TRBJ2-7 many TRBD2 TRBV11-2 TGTGCCAGCAGCTTCTCCGGACTAGCTGGGACCGAGTACTTC CASSFSGLAGTEYF
TRBJ2-3 many TRBD2 TRBV11-2 TGTGCCAGCACCTCCGGGACTAGCGGGATTGTCGCAGATACGCAGTATTTT CASTSGTSGIVADTQYF
TRBJ2-7 many TRBD1 TRBV7-9 TGTGCCAGCACCCGACAGGGCCCCTACGAGCAGTACTTC CASTRQGPYEQYF
TRBJ2-3 many TRBD2 TRBV7-2 TGTGCCAGCAGCTTAGAAATGGCTAGCGGGAGAAATACGCAGTATTTT CASSLEMASGRNTQYF
TRBJ2-7 many NA TRBV10-3 TGTGCCATCAGTGAGGAACCCTACGAGCAGTACTTC CAISEEPYEQYF
TRBJ2-7 many NA TRBV5-1 TGCGCCAGCAGCCTCGACGGGAAAACCTACGAGCAGTACTTC CASSLDGKTYEQYF
TRBJ2-7 many NA TRBV29-1 TGCAGCGGATTGATGGACAACTCCTACGAGCAGTACTTC CSGLMDNSYEQYF
TRBJ2-5 many TRBD2 TRBV5-1 TGCGCCAGCAGCCGGGACTACTTCCAAGAGACCCAGTACTTC CASSRDYFQETQYF
TRBJ2-3 many TRBD1 TRBV12-3/TRBV12-4 TGTGCCAGCAGTTTACTGGGACAGGGATACACAGATACGCAGTATTTT CASSLLGQGYTDTQYF
TRBJ2-7 many TRBD2 TRBV20-1 TGCAGTGCTAGACCTCGCGAGCGGGGTTACGAGCAGTACTTC CSARPRERGYEQYF
TRBJ2-1 many NA TRBV30 TGTGCTACCAGACGTGCATCCTACAATGAGCAGTTCTTC CATRRASYNEQFF
TRBJ1-2 many NA TRBV4-3 TGCGCCAGCAGCCAAGAATCCAGCTCCTATGGCTACACCTTC CASSQESSSYGYTF
TRBJ1-5 many NA TRBV7-9 TGTGCCAGCAGCAACACCCTAAGCAATCAGCCCCAGCATTTT CASSNTLSNQPQHF
TRBJ1-1 many NA TRBV29-1 TGCAGCGTCCTACAGGGAAACACTGAAGCTTTCTTT CSVLQGNTEAFF
TRBJ2-3 many NA TRBV11-2 TGTGCCAGCAGCTTACAAAAGCGTACGCAGTATTTT CASSLQKRTQYF
TRBJ2-7 many TRBD1 TRBV5-5 TGTGCCAGCAGCTCGGCGGGACAGGGGATCTACGAGCAGTACTTC CASSSAGQGIYEQYF
TRBJ1-1 many NA TRBV6-5 TGTGCCAGCAGGGTCCAGAGAGACACTGAAGCTTTCTTT CASRVQRDTEAFF
TRBJ2-3 many TRBD2 TRBV18 TGTGCCAGCTCACCACCCACTAGCGGCTACACAGATACGCAGTATTTT CASSPPTSGYTDTQYF
TRBJ1-6 many TRBD1 TRBV13 TGTGCCAGCAGCCGGGACAGGTACCGAAGGGATTCACCCCTCCACTTT CASSRDRYRRDSPLHF
TRBJ1-2 many NA TRBV3-1 TGTGCCAGCAGCCAAGATTTGGTCAGGGCGCACTATGGCTACACCTTC CASSQDLVRAHYGYTF
TRBJ2-5 NA NA TRBV12-3/TRBV12-4 TGTGCCAGCAGTACAGGGAGGGAGACCCAGTACTTC CASSTGRETQYF
TRBJ2-3 many NA TRBV21-1 TGTGCCAGCAGCAAAGATGATCGGGCTAGCGAGAGCACAGATACGCAGTATTTT CASSKDDRASESTDTQYF
TRBJ2-7 many NA TRBV3-1 TGTGCCAGCAGCCTAGGGACGGTTAGCTCCTACGAGCAGTACTTC CASSLGTVSSYEQYF
TRBJ1-5 many NA TRBV12-3/TRBV12-4 TGTGCCAGCAGGGGGGCAGCAAATCAGCCCCAGCATTTT CASRGAANQPQHF
TRBJ1-6 many NA TRBV27 TGTGCCAGCAGTCCTCAGGAGGGCCGTACATCACCCCTCCACTTT CASSPQEGRTSPLHF
TRBJ1-1 many TRBD1 TRBV6-5 TGTGCCAGCAGCTCCGGGACAGTAGCTGAAGCTTTCTTT CASSSGTVAEAFF
TRBJ2-3 many NA TRBV20-1 TGCAGTGCACCCAGGACAGAGAGCACAGATACGCAGTATTTT CSAPRTESTDTQYF
TRBJ2-3 many NA TRBV18 TGTGCCAGCTCACCGGACTACCTAAGCACAGATACGCAGTATTTT CASSPDYLSTDTQYF
TRBJ2-7 few NA TRBV6-6 TGTGCCAGCAGTTCCCCGGGCCTTAGCTCCTACGAGCAGTACTTC CASSSPGLSSYEQYF
TRBJ2-1 many NA TRBV4-2 TGTGCCAGCAGCCAAGGACAGGCGGATTACAATGAGCAGTTCTTC CASSQGQADYNEQFF
TRBJ1-3 many NA TRBV3-1 TGTGCCAGCAGCCAGTTTGACCTCTCTGGAAACACCATATATTTT CASSQFDLSGNTIYF
TRBJ2-3 many TRBD2 TRBV10-3 TGTGCCATCAGAGCCCTAGCGGGAGGAGCTAGCACAGATACGCAGTATTTT CAIRALAGGASTDTQYF
TRBJ1-5 many NA TRBV12-3/TRBV12-4 TGTGCCAGCAGGCTTGACATAAGCAATCAGCCCCAGCATTTT CASRLDISNQPQHF
TRBJ2-7 few TRBD2 TRBV18 TGTGCCAGCTCACCACCCGGGACTAGCGTACTCTACGAGCAGTACTTC CASSPPGTSVLYEQYF
TRBJ1-5 NA NA TRBV9 TGTGCCAGCAGCGCTTTCAGGCAGGGTAGGGGTCAGCCCCAGCATTTT CASSAFRQGRGQPQHF
TRBJ2-1 NA TRBD1 TRBV28 TGTGCCAGCAGTTCGCAGGGGGCGGTTATGTACAATGAGCAGTTCTTC CASSSQGAVMYNEQFF
TRBJ2-1 NA NA TRBV12-3/TRBV12-4 TGTGCCAGCAGTTTGGCCGTAGGGGGAGAGTTCTTC CASSLAVGGEFF
TRBJ2-7 many TRBD2 TRBV12-3/TRBV12-4 TGTGCCAGCAGTTTACCGACCGGGACTAGCGGGAATCCGCAGTACTTC CASSLPTGTSGNPQYF
TRBJ2-7 many TRBD1 TRBV20-1 TGCGGTTGTGGGGCAGGGGGTACCTACGAGCAGTACTTC CGCGAGGTYEQYF
TRBJ1-6 NA NA TRBV2 TGTGCCAGCAGTGGGGACGTCAGTATCTCCTATAATTCACCCCTCCACTTT CASSGDVSISYNSPLHF
TRBJ2-1 many TRBD2 TRBV12-3/TRBV12-4 TGTGCCAGCAGCGGGGGGTTTGGGGCAAGCTCCTACAATGAGCAGTTCTTC CASSGGFGASSYNEQFF
TRBJ2-4 many NA TRBV29-1 TGCAGCGTTGTACTGGGGTACATTCAGTACTTC CSVVLGYIQYF
TRBJ1-6 many TRBD1 TRBV5-1 TGCGCCAGCAGGTCCCAGGGGGAGAATTCACCCCTCCACTTT CASRSQGENSPLHF
TRBJ2-1 many TRBD1 TRBV29-1 TGCAGCGTTGACCCCGGGACAGGGGCGGACGGGAGCTCCTACAATGAGCAGTTCTTC CSVDPGTGADGSSYNEQFF
TRBJ2-1 many TRBD1 TRBV5-5 TGTGCCAGCAATAGACAGGGGGCCGATGAGCAGTTCTTC CASNRQGADEQFF
TRBJ1-2 many NA TRBV25-1 TGTGCCAGCAGTTTAGCTTTAGGCTACACCTTC CASSLALGYTF
TRBJ2-7 many TRBD1 TRBV20-1 TGCAGTGCTAAACGGACAGGGGTTTACGAGCAGTACTTC CSAKRTGVYEQYF
TRBJ1-6 few NA TRBV4-1 TGCGCCAGCAGCTCTTATAATTCACCCCTCCACTTT CASSSYNSPLHF
TRBJ2-7 NA NA TRBV5-4 TGTGCCAGCAGCCTGAGGAACGAGCAGTACTTC CASSLRNEQYF